This T cell receptor beta chain appears in the sequencing data of a study of T cell responses to AZD1222 COVID-19 vaccine. Overall study findings and caveats: Spike was spanned by vaccine-associated CD4 TCRs, with dominance at 160-218 and 743-854. There were mostly white British donors and more females than males, and clonal diversity was possibly underestimated. Two doses of AZD1222 preceded a rise in Spike-specific TCR breadth and depth.

Sequencing used immunoSEQ multiplex PCR; TCRdb keeps in-frame clones, though not all of them. The repertoire holds 100,000 to 120,000 clones, with about 86% as singletons. This CDR3 has 14 amino acids. CDR1 and CDR2 (germline): SGHAT, FQNNGV. The V end lost 5 bases, the J end lost 9 bases, and 17 bases lay between the germline ends. This clone was counted between two and nine times. Antigen: not known. The TCR sequence derives from an adult in good health. This sample comprised peripheral blood, obtained on day 0 of AZD1222 vaccination. The rearrangement links TRBV11-2 to TRBJ1-5, with a tentative D call TRBD1 (6 bases). The CDR3 DNA reads as TGTGCCAGCAGCCCCCACGGAACAGGGTGGCCCCAGCATTTT. It specifies CASSPHGTGWPQHF.